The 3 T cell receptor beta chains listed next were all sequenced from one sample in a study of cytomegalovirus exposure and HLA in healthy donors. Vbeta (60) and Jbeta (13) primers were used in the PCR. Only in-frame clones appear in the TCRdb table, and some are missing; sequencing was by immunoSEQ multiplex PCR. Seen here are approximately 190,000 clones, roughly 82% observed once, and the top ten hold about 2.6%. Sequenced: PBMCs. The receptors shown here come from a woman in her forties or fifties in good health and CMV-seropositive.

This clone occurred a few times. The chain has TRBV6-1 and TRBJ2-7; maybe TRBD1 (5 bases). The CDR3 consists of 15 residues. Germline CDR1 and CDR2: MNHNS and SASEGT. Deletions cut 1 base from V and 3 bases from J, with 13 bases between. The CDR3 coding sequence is TGTGCCAGCAGTGAAGACCCAGGGCCATACTACGAGCAGTACTTC. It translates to CASSEDPGPYYEQYF.

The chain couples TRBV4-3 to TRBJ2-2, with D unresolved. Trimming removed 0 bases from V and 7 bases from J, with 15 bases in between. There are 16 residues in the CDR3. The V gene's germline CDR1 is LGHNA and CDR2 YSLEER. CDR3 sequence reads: CASSQDFGSNGGELFF. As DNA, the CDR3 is TGCGCCAGCAGCCAAGATTTCGGGTCAAACGGCGGGGAGCTGTTTTTT.

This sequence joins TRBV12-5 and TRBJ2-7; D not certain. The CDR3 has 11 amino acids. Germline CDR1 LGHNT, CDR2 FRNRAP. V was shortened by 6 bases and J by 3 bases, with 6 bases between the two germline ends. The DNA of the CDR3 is TGTGCTAGTGGCGCTATCTACGAGCAGTACTTC. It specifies CASGAIYEQYF.